The text below deals with one TCR beta chain. The sample originates from a study of blood T cell repertoires in COVID-19. As for the study in general: Spain, Italy and the United States supplied samples that represented acute and convalescent COVID-19. Nucleic acid was either cDNA or gDNA, and it came from T cells, B-cell-depleted T cells, or PBMCs.

The CDR3 extends over 16 amino acids. Trimming removed 4 bases from V and 2 bases from J; junction bases left unmatched: 7. Germline lookup yields CDR1 SGHRS and CDR2 YFSETQ. Source study methods: Amplification of reference gene primers provided the estimated nucleated cell counts. The data were produced by immunoSEQ multiplex PCR, yet TCRdb's version contains in-frame clones alone and is incomplete. The D gene and trimming were derived from the DNA, and the V and J assignments and clone size from that table. Among 150,000 to 200,000 clones listed, over 80% were seen once. The source of this sequence is a woman aged 50 to 60 with acute or convalescent COVID-19. Sequencing used peripheral blood. V is TRBV5-1 and J is TRBJ2-7; TRBD1 matches 12 bases. The CDR3 DNA reads as TGCGCCAGCAGCAGGGACAGGGGGCTGGCTACCTACGAGCAGTACTTC. Encoded protein: CASSRDRGLATYEQYF.